What follows are 32 T cell receptor beta chains derived from one specimen sequenced in a study of T cells in Graves' hyperthyroidism and ophthalmopathy. Using RNA transcripts as the source, TCR beta CDR3 regions were amplified. The HTBI primer set drove a first-round RT-PCR of the TCR CDR3. TCRdb independently ran MiXCR on the multiplex PCR reads; one entry per CDR3 protein. In the table there are 280,000 or so distinct CDR3 sequences, under 30% of which are singletons. Sequences were obtained from blood. All receptors derive from a man in his forties or fifties with Graves' hyperthyroidism that later progressed to Graves' ophthalmopathy.

This clonotype was seen many times. The V gene is TRBV20-1, the J gene TRBJ2-2, with a possible D match to TRBD2 (7 bases). The length of the CDR3 is 15 residues. Germline V CDR1 and CDR2: DFQATT, SNEGSKA (reference sequence). The V end was cut by 3 bases, the J end by 5 bases, with 16 bases between. CDR3 sequence reads: CSARGGLLKTGELFF. The CDR3 nucleotides are TGCAGTGCTAGGGGGGGGCTCCTTAAAACCGGGGAGCTGTTTTTT.

This clonotype was picked up many times. J is TRBJ2-5 and V is TRBV12-3 or TRBV12-4; 10 bases line up with TRBD2. The CDR3 loop spans 16 amino acids. V lost 1 base to trimming and J lost 2 bases; unmatched junction nucleotides: 4. Here the CDR3 reads CASSLGTSGSQETQYF. CDR3 in DNA: TGTGCCAGCAGTTTAGGGACTAGCGGTTCTCAAGAGACCCAGTACTTC.

This clonotype was counted ten times or more. The J gene is TRBJ2-7, the V gene TRBV6-2 or TRBV6-3; 8 nucleotides line up with TRBD1. V trimming: 6 bases; J trimming: 0 bases; junction bases outside the gene matches: 7. The germline V gene has CDR1 MNHEY and CDR2 SVGEGT. CDR3 length: 15 amino acids. The CDR3 DNA follows: TGTGCCAGCAGCCCCACCGGGACAGGCTCCTACGAGCAGTACTTC. Its translation: CASSPTGTGSYEQYF.

The rearrangement uses TRBV28 and TRBJ2-5; 9 bases fit TRBD1. Germline-derived CDR1 and CDR2 are MDHEN and SYDVKM. Trimming at V came to 7 bases and at J to 2 bases, leaving 5 bases not matched to a gene. This CDR3 comprises 14 residues. CDR3 sequence: CASIPGQGQETQYF. DNA for the CDR3: TGTGCCAGCATCCCGGGACAGGGTCAAGAGACCCAGTACTTC.

This chain connects TRBV7-2 to TRBJ1-2, with no clear D. CDR3 size: 12 residues. V was cut by 5 bases and J by 8 bases, with 12 bases left in between. Germline CDR1 reads SGHTA; CDR2 reads FQGNSA. For the CDR3, the DNA is TGTGCCAGCAGCCCGGGAGCGGACGGCTACACCTTC. Protein: CASSPGADGYTF.

This clonotype appeared many times. This chain uses TRBV7-9 with TRBJ1-5; D unresolved. Germline V gives CDR1 SEHNR, CDR2 FQNEAQ (reference sequence). V lost 5 bases and J 7 bases, leaving 15 bases between the germline ends. The CDR3 runs 14 residues. The CDR3 nucleotides read TGTGCCAGCAGCCCCATTTGGACCCTCCAGCCCCAGCATTTT. Translating gives CASSPIWTLQPQHF.

The CDR3 here is CASSYHRPRGTEAFF. Here the CDR3 DNA reads TGTGCCAGCAGTTACCATAGGCCCCGGGGCACTGAAGCTTTCTTT. The V and J genes are TRBV6-2 or TRBV6-3 and TRBJ1-1, with no clear D. V was shortened by 2 bases and J by 4 bases, with 14 bases between the two germline ends. The CDR3 has 15 residues. Germline CDR1 MNHEY, CDR2 SVGEGT.

This clonotype was observed a handful of times. V gene TRBV24-1 combines with J gene TRBJ2-2; no clear D. In germline, CDR1 is KGHDR, CDR2 SFDVKD. The CDR3 totals 16 residues. Trimming took off 8 bases at V and 6 bases at J, with 21 bases between the two ends. CDR3 DNA sequence: TGTGCCACCATCCTAAGGGTTTGCGCTATGCCCGGGGAGCTGTTTTTT. Its protein is CATILRVCAMPGELFF.

This chain connects TRBV20-1 to TRBJ2-7, with D perhaps matching TRBD2 (6 bases). Germline V lookup: CDR1 DFQATT, CDR2 SNEGSKA (reference sequence). The germline V and J ends were trimmed by 0 bases and 5 bases, with 14 bases remaining between them. This CDR3 comprises 14 residues. CDR3 protein: CSARDLASDHEQYF. The CDR3 nucleotides read TGCAGTGCTAGAGATCTAGCGAGCGACCACGAGCAGTACTTC.

This clonotype was observed many times. The rearrangement uses TRBV7-3 and TRBJ2-7; 8 bases line up with TRBD1. The CDR3 runs 13 residues. Germline V CDR1 and CDR2: SGHTA, FQGTGA. V lost 3 bases and J lost 6; bases outside the gene matches: 4. CDR3 DNA: TGTGCCAGCAGCTTCCAGGGGGCGGGCGAGCAGTACTTC. This codes for CASSFQGAGEQYF.

The CDR3 here is CASSFPGQGADYGYTF. The CDR3 nucleotides read TGTGCCAGCAGCTTCCCGGGACAGGGGGCTGACTATGGCTACACCTTC. The chain uses TRBV11-1 and TRBJ1-2, with 12 bases fitting TRBD1. CDR1 and CDR2 (germline): SGHAT, FQDESV (reference sequence). With 3 bases clipped from V and 3 bases from J, the junction kept 5 bases outside the gene matches. The CDR3 covers 16 residues.

In its sample, this clonotype was seen many times. The chain is built from TRBV5-6 and TRBJ2-6; weak D call: TRBD1 (6 bases). V was pared by 2 bases and J by 0 bases, with 15 bases between. From germline, CDR1 is SGHDT and CDR2 YYEEEE. This CDR3 comprises 18 residues. CDR3 DNA sequence: TGTGCCAGCAGCTTTAAAACCCCAGGGGACTCTGGGGCCAACGTCCTGACTTTC. Residues: CASSFKTPGDSGANVLTF.

This clonotype was observed many times. The rearrangement links TRBV6-5 to TRBJ1-1; possibly TRBD1 for D (6 bases). Trimming took off 0 bases at V and 11 bases at J, with 13 bases between the two ends. Germline assignment: CDR1 MNHEY and CDR2 SVGAGI. This CDR3 is built from 13 residues. DNA for the CDR3: TGTGCCAGCAGTTACTCGAGTGACCAGGGGGCTTTCTTT. Translating it yields CASSYSSDQGAFF.

This clonotype showed up many times. This chain connects TRBV13 to TRBJ2-7, with TRBD2 identical over 7 bases. With V trimmed by 5 bases and J by 7 bases, 29 bases remained unmatched. The CDR3 has 20 amino acids. CDR1 and CDR2 from the germline V gene are PRHDT and FYEKMQ (reference sequence). CDR3 amino acids: CASSPGYKMYSAGELREQYF. In DNA, the CDR3 is TGTGCCAGCAGCCCCGGTTACAAAATGTATTCGGCGGGAGAGCTACGAGAGCAGTACTTC. The full variable domain, completed using reference TRBV13 and TRBJ2-7, is AAGVIQSPRHLIKEKRETATLKCYPIPRHDTVYWYQQGPGQDPQFLISFYEKMQSDKGSIPDRFSAQQFSDYHSELNMSSLELGDSALYFCASSPGYKMYSAGELREQYFGPGTRLTVT.

This clonotype appeared many times. V usage is TRBV7-3 and J usage is TRBJ1-1; tentative D call: TRBD1 (5 bases). V lost 2 bases to trimming and J lost 7 bases, with 14 bases between them. Per germline, CDR1 SGHTA and CDR2 FQGTGA. The CDR3 has 14 amino acids. The CDR3 sequence: CASSLDPGRGEAFF. The CDR3 DNA follows: TGTGCCAGCAGCTTAGATCCAGGGAGAGGTGAAGCTTTCTTT.

The chain has TRBV15 and TRBJ2-1, with D possibly being TRBD1 (7 bases). This CDR3 comprises 18 residues. Germline V lookup: CDR1 LNHNV, CDR2 YYDKDF (reference sequence). V shed 0 bases and J shed 0 bases, with 15 bases lying between them. The CDR3 bases are TGTGCCACCAGCAGAGATAAGGGGGCGCGGGACTCCTACAATGAGCAGTTCTTC. Translation: CATSRDKGARDSYNEQFF.

This clonotype was detected only a few times. The rearrangement uses TRBV2 and TRBJ2-5, with D tentatively TRBD1 (5 bases). Germline CDR1 SNHLY, CDR2 FYNNEI. The CDR3 runs 13 residues. V lost 3 bases and J lost 5, with 10 bases in between. The DNA of the CDR3 is TGTGCCAGCAGTGATCAGGGTTTCGAGACCCAGTACTTC. It codes for CASSDQGFETQYF.

This clonotype was seen ten or more times. This chain uses TRBV20-1 with TRBJ2-1, with 11 bases aligning to TRBD2. Germline V lookup: CDR1 DFQATT, CDR2 SNEGSKA (reference sequence). The CDR3 is 16 amino acids. After removal of 3 bases from V and 0 bases from J, the junction contained 4 bases not matched to a gene. The CDR3 DNA reads as TGCAGTGCTAGGCCTAGCGGGAGGTCCTCCTACAATGAGCAGTTCTTC. This codes for CSARPSGRSSYNEQFF.

This clonotype came up many times. This chain uses TRBV6-1 with TRBJ2-5; TRBD2 matches at 10 bases. The junction had 7 bases not matched to a gene; V was cut back by 6 bases and J by 0 bases. The CDR3 has 16 residues. Germline V gene lookup returns CDR1 MNHNS and CDR2 SASEGT. The CDR3 region is CASSPGTSENQETQYF. As DNA, the CDR3 is TGTGCCAGCAGCCCCGGGACTAGCGAGAACCAAGAGACCCAGTACTTC.

The J gene is TRBJ2-5, the V gene TRBV28; 12 bases map to TRBD2. V was clipped by 6 bases and J by 5 bases; unmatched bases: 10. The CDR3 runs 16 residues. Germline V gene sequence: CDR1 MDHEN, CDR2 SYDVKM. The DNA for the CDR3 is TGTGCCAGCAGCTCACCGACTAGCGGGAGTTGGGAGACCCAGTACTTC. This gives the protein CASSSPTSGSWETQYF.

This clonotype appeared many times. V gene TRBV20-1 combines with J gene TRBJ2-2; no clear D gene. Trimming left V 3 bases short and J 1 base short, with 6 bases between. This CDR3 spans 13 amino acids. The germline gives CDR1 DFQATT, CDR2 SNEGSKA (reference sequence). The CDR3 DNA is TGCAGTGCTAGTATGGTGAACACCGGGGAGCTGTTTTTT. Its protein product is CSASMVNTGELFF.

This rearrangement joins TRBV20-1 to TRBJ2-4, with 9 positions matching TRBD2. CDR1 DFQATT and CDR2 SNEGSKA come from the germline V gene (reference sequence). V was pared by 1 base and J by 5 bases, with 6 bases of the junction left unmatched. The CDR3 sequence is 15 residues long. The CDR3 sequence is CSARGLAAIQNIQYF. In DNA form, the CDR3 reads TGCAGTGCTAGAGGACTAGCGGCGATACAAAACATTCAGTACTTC.

Turning to this clonotype: A read error is possible here, since a much larger clone lies one base away. This chain connects TRBV20-1 to TRBJ2-4; D is unresolved. The CDR3 extends over 15 amino acids. CDR1 and CDR2 (germline): DFQATT, SNEGSKA (reference sequence). CDR3 in amino acids: CSSRDPALAKNIQYF. The DNA for the CDR3 is TGCAGTTCTAGAGATCCGGCACTAGCCAAAAACATTCAGTACTTC.

This chain links TRBV20-1 with TRBJ2-7; D call uncertain. Trimming took 7 bases from V and 2 from J, leaving 9 bases between them. CDR1 and CDR2 from the germline V gene are DFQATT and SNEGSKA (reference sequence). The CDR3 covers 11 residues. This CDR3 is CSVPGAYEQYF. For the CDR3, the DNA is TGCAGTGTCCCCGGAGCCTACGAGCAGTACTTC.

This clonotype has a count of ten or more. V gene TRBV20-1 combines with J gene TRBJ1-3; 9 nucleotides agree with TRBD1. Germline V gene sequence: CDR1 DFQATT, CDR2 SNEGSKA (reference sequence). Losses at the gene ends were 5 bases for V and 2 bases for J; bases not matched to a gene: 7. CDR3 length equals 15 residues. The CDR3 coding sequence is TGCAGTGCTCCCCAACGGACAGGGGCTGGAAACACCATATATTTT. It specifies CSAPQRTGAGNTIYF.

This clonotype was detected ten times or more. The V and J genes are TRBV20-1 and TRBJ2-7; D may be TRBD1 (5 bases). CDR3 size: 14 residues. Germline V lookup: CDR1 DFQATT, CDR2 SNEGSKA (reference sequence). The V end was cut by 7 bases, the J end by 0 bases, with 16 bases between. The CDR3 region is CSGGRAGYSYEQYF. The CDR3 bases are TGCAGTGGCGGCAGGGCAGGTTACTCCTACGAGCAGTACTTC.

At least ten counts were recorded for this clonotype. The chain is built from TRBV6-5 and TRBJ1-1; D is ambiguous. In germline, CDR1 is MNHEY, CDR2 SVGAGI. The CDR3 consists of 13 residues. Trimming pared 2 bases from V and 5 bases from J, leaving 9 bases between. In DNA, the CDR3 is TGTGCCAGCAGTTACGGAGGAGGGACTGAAGCTTTCTTT. It codes for CASSYGGGTEAFF.

This clonotype was recorded at least ten times. The chain couples TRBV30 to TRBJ2-7, with D perhaps TRBD1 (6 bases). Germline CDR1 and CDR2: GTSNPN and SVGIG (reference sequence). V lost 0 bases to trimming and J lost 7 bases, with 22 bases between them. CDR3 length: 16 residues. CDR3 DNA sequence: TGTGCCTGGAGTGTACTGCACGGCAGGGGATCGGGTGAGCAGTACTTC. Residues: CAWSVLHGRGSGEQYF.

This clonotype came up many times. V and J are TRBV6-5 and TRBJ2-7, with D perhaps being TRBD1 or TRBD2 (5 bases each). Trimming left V 2 bases short and J 6 bases short, with 14 bases between. Germline lookup yields CDR1 MNHEY and CDR2 SVGAGI. This CDR3 contains 14 residues. CDR3 sequence: CASSYQGRWGEQYF. Here the CDR3 DNA reads TGTGCCAGCAGTTACCAGGGACGTTGGGGCGAGCAGTACTTC.

The sample holds many counts of this clonotype. J is TRBJ2-2 and V is TRBV24-1; TRBD2 aligns across 10 bases. Per the germline V gene, CDR1 is KGHDR and CDR2 is SFDVKD. The CDR3 extends over 19 amino acids. V lost 4 bases and J lost 0; bases outside the gene matches: 10. The chain's CDR3 is CATSEYGLAENSNTGELFF. The CDR3 DNA reads TGTGCCACCAGTGAGTATGGACTAGCGGAGAACTCGAACACCGGGGAGCTGTTTTTT.

Of note for this clonotype: A much larger clone sits a single nucleotide away, making a read error possible. The CDR3 loop is CASSTDGGSKNIQYF. The CDR3 DNA sequence: TGTGCCAGTAGTACTGACGGGGGATCAAAAAACATTCAGTACTTC. The chain carries TRBV19 and TRBJ2-4, with D possibly TRBD2 on 6 matching bases. The germline V and J ends were trimmed by 4 bases and 4 bases, with 14 bases remaining between them. The CDR3 contains 15 residues. Per the germline V gene, CDR1 is LNHDA and CDR2 is SQIVND (reference sequence).

This clonotype was recorded a few times. The rearrangement links TRBV11-2 to TRBJ2-7; D tentatively fits TRBD1 or TRBD2 (5 bases each). CDR3 length equals 15 residues. The germline gives CDR1 SGHAT, CDR2 FQNNGV. V was pared by 4 bases and J by 6 bases, with 19 bases between. DNA for the CDR3: TGTGCCAGCAGCTCCACCCCGGGGCAAGTCAGCGAGCAGTACTTC. This encodes CASSSTPGQVSEQYF.